This is a list of T cell receptor beta chains from one sample in a study of cytomegalovirus exposure and HLA in healthy donors. Sequencing was performed with immunoSEQ multiplex PCR; in TCRdb, only in-frame clones are kept and a portion is missing. The sample has about 200,000 clones, 65% to 90% seen once. The sequencing input was PBMCs. The origin of the receptors is a young woman in good health and CMV-seronegative. CDR3s include the opening cysteine and the closing phenylalanine or tryptophan. A D gene is named only where the DNA matches it firmly. The size field is filled for only some rows; it gives once, few, many or a size class.

v_gene,j_gene,d_gene,abundance,CDR3nt,CDR3aa
TRBV29-1,TRBJ1-2,TRBD1,-,TGCAGCGTGGATGAGACAGGGACTAACTATGGCTACACCTTC,CSVDETGTNYGYTF
TRBV4-2,TRBJ1-4,-,few,TGTGCCAGCAGCCGAGAGGTAGCAACTAATGAAAAACTGTTTTTT,CASSREVATNEKLFF
TRBV30,TRBJ1-1,-,once,TGTGCCTGGACCTCGGGGGGAAACGGCCGGATTGAAGCTTTCTTT,CAWTSGGNGRIEAFF
TRBV7-8,TRBJ2-3,-,-,TGTGCCAGCAGCTATTCCAACCCGGGAGGCACAGATACGCAGTATTTT,CASSYSNPGGTDTQYF
TRBV5-6,TRBJ2-5,TRBD1,once,TGTGCCAGCAGCTTGTTTAAGACAGGGGAGGATGAGACCCAGTACTTC,CASSLFKTGEDETQYF
TRBV19,TRBJ2-6,-,few,TGTGATAATACAGGGTCCGGGTGGGCCAACGTCCTGACTTTC,CDNTGSGWANVLTF
TRBV7-6,TRBJ2-1,TRBD1,-,TGTGCCAGCAGCTCTCGGGACAGGGGGGTCTATGAGCAGTTCTTC,CASSSRDRGVYEQFF
TRBV18,TRBJ1-1,-,once,TGTGCCAGCTCCCAGAGATCAGGGGCGAACACTGAAGCTTTCTTT,CASSQRSGANTEAFF
TRBV19,TRBJ1-1,-,-,TGTGCCAGTAGTCCGCGGACAGCTAACACTGAAGCTTTCTTT,CASSPRTANTEAFF
TRBV9,TRBJ2-2,TRBD2,-,TGTGCCAGCAGCGCCCTAGCGGGAGGGCCTCTCGCCGGGGAGCTGTTTTTT,CASSALAGGPLAGELFF
TRBV7-7,TRBJ2-7,-,-,TGTGCTAGCAGCTTAGACCGCTCCGCTAGGTGCGAGCAGTACTTC,CASSLDRSARCEQYF
TRBV5-4,TRBJ2-5,-,once,TGTGCCAGCAGCCTATGGTTGGAGACCCAGTACTTC,CASSLWLETQYF
TRBV28,TRBJ2-5,-,-,TGTGCCAGCAGTCCCAGGGAAGAGACCCAGTACTTC,CASSPREETQYF
TRBV28,TRBJ2-5,-,once,TGTGCCAGCAGTTTAGGTGGGGGCCAGGAGACCCAGTACTTC,CASSLGGGQETQYF
TRBV5-1,TRBJ2-3,TRBD2,once,TGCGCCAGCAGCTTGAAACTAGCGGGAGGCACAGATACGCAGTATTTT,CASSLKLAGGTDTQYF
TRBV29-1,TRBJ2-3,-,-,TGCAGCGTTGGACAAAGCACAGATACGCAGTATTTT,CSVGQSTDTQYF
TRBV7-9,TRBJ1-4,TRBD1,-,TGTGCCAGCACCTACCGAGACAGGGAACCCGAAAAACTGTTTTTT,CASTYRDREPEKLFF
TRBV14,TRBJ2-1,-,-,TGTGCCAGCAGCCCCCTGGCGGAGTACAATGAGCAGTTCTTC,CASSPLAEYNEQFF
TRBV10-3,TRBJ1-1,-,-,TGTGCCATCAGTGAGCTTATGAACACTGAAGCTTTCTTT,CAISELMNTEAFF
TRBV5-4,TRBJ2-7,TRBD1,few,TGTGCCAGCAGCTCGGGACAGGGGAGGTCCTACGAGCAGTACTTC,CASSSGQGRSYEQYF
TRBV19,TRBJ1-3,-,-,TGTGCCAGTAGTGGACATGACTCTGGAAACACCATATATTTT,CASSGHDSGNTIYF
TRBV6-6,TRBJ2-3,TRBD2,-,TGTGCCAGCACTAGCGGGGAAAGCACAGATACGCAGTATTTT,CASTSGESTDTQYF
TRBV7-2,TRBJ2-1,-,once,TGTGCCAGCAGCTCCCGAAGCGGAATCTACAATGAGCAGTTCTTC,CASSSRSGIYNEQFF
TRBV2,TRBJ2-7,-,-,TGTGCCAGCATGTTTAGACTCTTATCCTACGAGCAGTACTTC,CASMFRLLSYEQYF
TRBV5-1,TRBJ2-3,TRBD2,few,TGCGCCAGCAGCTTTGGGGCGGGAGGTGGTGATACGCAGTATTTT,CASSFGAGGGDTQYF
TRBV6-4,TRBJ2-1,-,-,TGTGCCAGCAGTGTTCACGGGACTGCTAATGAGCAGTTCTTC,CASSVHGTANEQFF
TRBV6-1,TRBJ2-3,-,-,TGTGCCAGCAGTGACACCCCTAATACGCAGTATTTT,CASSDTPNTQYF
TRBV29-1,TRBJ2-3,-,-,TGCAGCGTTGATTCCCGGCAAGGGGGTTGGACAGATACGCAGTATTTT,CSVDSRQGGWTDTQYF
TRBV18,TRBJ2-3,TRBD1,-,TGTGCCAGCTCACTTCGACAGGGGGCGCGGACAGATACGCAGTATTTT,CASSLRQGARTDTQYF
TRBV19,TRBJ2-1,TRBD1,-,TGTGCCAGTAGCTCTCGGGGGACAGGTTACAATGAGCAGTTCTTC,CASSSRGTGYNEQFF
TRBV5-1,TRBJ2-7,TRBD1,few,TGCGCCAGCAGATTGGGACAGAGCTCCTACGAGCAGTACTTC,CASRLGQSSYEQYF
TRBV7-8,TRBJ2-1,TRBD1,-,TGTGCCAGCAGTTCCCGGGACAGCAAGAACAATGAGCAGTTCTTC,CASSSRDSKNNEQFF
TRBV28,TRBJ1-2,-,few,TGTGCCAGCAGTTTAGGGGCAGGGTATGGCTACACCTTC,CASSLGAGYGYTF
TRBV7-8,TRBJ2-1,TRBD2,-,TGTGCCAGCAGCTCTTCGGGACTATCCAATGAGCAGTTCTTC,CASSSSGLSNEQFF
TRBV4-1,TRBJ1-1,-,-,TGCGCCAGCAGCCAAGCCAGCTCGGGCACTGAAGCTTTCTTT,CASSQASSGTEAFF
TRBV5-6,TRBJ1-1,TRBD1,-,TGTGCCAGCAGCTGGGACAGGGGATCGGCTGAAGCTTTCTTT,CASSWDRGSAEAFF
TRBV6-5,TRBJ2-3,-,-,TGTGCCAGCAAGGCGGGAAGGAGCACAGATACGCAGTATTTT,CASKAGRSTDTQYF
TRBV5-1,TRBJ2-3,TRBD1,-,TGCGCCAGCAGCTTGGAGGGACAGGCCCAAGATACGCAGTATTTT,CASSLEGQAQDTQYF
TRBV4-1,TRBJ2-3,-,few,TGCGCCAGCAGCCAAGTGGTGCTAGTGGGAGGAACGCAGTATTTT,CASSQVVLVGGTQYF
TRBV11-3,TRBJ2-2,-,few,TGTGCCAGCAGCTTAGGTGGGGCTACGAACACCGGGGAGCTGTTTTTT,CASSLGGATNTGELFF